This T cell receptor (beta chain) was found in a study of T cell responses to AZD1222 COVID-19 vaccine. The CDR3 has 13 amino acids. V shed 5 bases and J shed 4 bases, with 9 bases lying between them. Per the germline V gene, CDR1 is MNHEY and CDR2 is SVGEGT. Some clones are missing from TCRdb's copy, which holds only in-frame ones; the method was immunoSEQ multiplex PCR. The table shows roughly 56,000 clones, with 65% to 85% occurring only once. This clone was found once. This sequence joins TRBV6-2 or TRBV6-3 and TRBJ2-1, with D possibly TRBD1 on 5 matching bases. This specimen was peripheral blood, taken 28 days after the second AZD1222 dose. The receptor comes from an adult who received the AZD1222 COVID-19 vaccine. CDR3: CASSRQGYNEQFF. The CDR3 bases are TGTGCCAGCAGTCGTCAGGGATACAATGAGCAGTTCTTC.